A selection of T cell receptor beta chains follows, all from one sample in a study of T-cell memory formation after mild COVID-19. TCRdb reprocessed the 5' RACE reads with MiXCR, giving one entry per CDR3 protein. The sample yields about 430,000 distinct CDR3 sequences, 24% seen once. The sequenced sample was PBMCs or a T cell subset sorted from them (not recorded which). The source of these receptors is an adult woman who had mild COVID-19 (a few samples of this study predate the infection). Cell type and time point are not known. Each CDR3 is given with its conserved first and last residue. A D gene is named only where the DNA matches it firmly. Rows give clone size only sometimes, using once, few, many, or a class for an expanded clone.

TRBD2	TRBV2	17	few	TRBJ2-2	TGTGCCAGCAAATTACTAGCGGGGGGGCGTAGCACCGGGGAGCTGTTTTTT	CASKLLAGGRSTGELFF
.	TRBV7-2	15	.	TRBJ2-3	TGTGCCAGCAGCTATCTCCCCGGGATCACAGATACGCAGTATTTT	CASSYLPGITDTQYF
.	TRBV27	16	.	TRBJ1-3	TGTGCCAGCAGCCTAACCCCAGGAAACTCTGGAAACACCATATATTTT	CASSLTPGNSGNTIYF
.	TRBV7-3	16	few	TRBJ1-1	TGTGCCAGCAGCTTAACGGGTAGGGGTGGTAGGACTGAAGCTTTCTTT	CASSLTGRGGRTEAFF
TRBD1	TRBV5-1	15	.	TRBJ1-1	TGCGCCAGCAGCTCCACACAGGGGGCGTCCACTGAAGCTTTCTTT	CASSSTQGASTEAFF
.	TRBV24-1	15	few	TRBJ2-2	TGTGCCACCAGTGATGCCGGGTCCTACACCGGGGAGCTGTTTTTT	CATSDAGSYTGELFF
.	TRBV30	16	many	TRBJ1-1	TGTGCCTGGAGTAAGGGGGGATTAGTGGAGAACACTGAAGCTTTCTTT	CAWSKGGLVENTEAFF
TRBD1	TRBV20-1	14	.	TRBJ2-3	TGCAGTGCCAACGTGAGGACAGGGATAGATACGCAGTATTTT	CSANVRTGIDTQYF
.	TRBV29-1	15	.	TRBJ2-4	TGCAGCGTCCGCAACGGAGAACTAGCCAAAAACATTCAGTACTTC	CSVRNGELAKNIQYF
TRBD2	TRBV5-1	13	.	TRBJ2-1	TGCGCCAGCAGAGCTAGCGGGAGCAATGAGCAGTTCTTC	CASRASGSNEQFF